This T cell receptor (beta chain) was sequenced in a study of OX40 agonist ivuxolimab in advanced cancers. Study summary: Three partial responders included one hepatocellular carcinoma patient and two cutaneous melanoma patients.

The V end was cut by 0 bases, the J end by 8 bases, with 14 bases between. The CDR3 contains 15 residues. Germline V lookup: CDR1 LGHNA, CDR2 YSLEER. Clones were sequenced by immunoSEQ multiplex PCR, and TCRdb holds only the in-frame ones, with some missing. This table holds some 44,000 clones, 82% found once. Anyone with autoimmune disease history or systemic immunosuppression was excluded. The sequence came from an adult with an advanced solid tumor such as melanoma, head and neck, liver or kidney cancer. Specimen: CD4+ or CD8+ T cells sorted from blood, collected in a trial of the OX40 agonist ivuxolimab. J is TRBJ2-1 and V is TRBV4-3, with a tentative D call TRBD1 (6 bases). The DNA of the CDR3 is TGCGCCAGCAGCCAAGACTGGGACACTTCGGATGAGCAGTTCTTC. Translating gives CASSQDWDTSDEQFF.